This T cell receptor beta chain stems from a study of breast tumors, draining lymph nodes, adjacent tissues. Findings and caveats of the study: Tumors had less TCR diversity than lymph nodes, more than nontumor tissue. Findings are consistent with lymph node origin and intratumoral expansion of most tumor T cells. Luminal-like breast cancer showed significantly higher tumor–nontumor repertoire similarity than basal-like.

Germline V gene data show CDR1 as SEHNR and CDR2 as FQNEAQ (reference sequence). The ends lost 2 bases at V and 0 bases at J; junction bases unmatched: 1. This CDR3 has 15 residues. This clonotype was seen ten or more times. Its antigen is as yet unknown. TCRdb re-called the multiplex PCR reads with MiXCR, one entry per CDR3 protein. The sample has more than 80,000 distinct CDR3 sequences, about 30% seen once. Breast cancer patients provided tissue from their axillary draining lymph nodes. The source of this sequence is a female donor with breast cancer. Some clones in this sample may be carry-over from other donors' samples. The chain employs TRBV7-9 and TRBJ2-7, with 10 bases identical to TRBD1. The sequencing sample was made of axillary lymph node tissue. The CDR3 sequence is CASSLRTGGSYEQYF. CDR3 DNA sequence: TGTGCCAGCAGCTTACGGACAGGGGGCTCCTACGAGCAGTACTTC.